The rows below give T cell receptor beta chains drawn from one sample of a study of neurological immune-mediated disorders. From the 5' RACE reads, TCRdb called clonotypes with MiXCR, one entry per CDR3 protein. The sample contains roughly 70,000 distinct CDR3 sequences, approximately 4.1% of which appear only once. Material for sequencing was PBMCs. The receptors were gathered from a man in his thirties or forties with multiple sclerosis. Both conserved end residues are part of each CDR3. The order of the fields is CDR3 length, V gene, D gene, J gene, clone size, CDR3 protein, CDR3 DNA. The D gene is left open where the match is weak. For some rows the clone size is stated as once, few or many, or as a class when expanded; others skip it.

>16|TRBV15|.|TRBJ2-4|many
CATSVDRASDKNIQYF
TGTGCCACCAGCGTCGACAGAGCGTCTGACAAAAACATTCAGTACTTC
>15|TRBV5-5|.|TRBJ1-2|many
CASSLVLQNRYGYTF
TGTGCCAGCAGCTTGGTTTTACAGAACCGTTATGGCTACACCTTC
>14|TRBV9|TRBD2|TRBJ2-1|many
CASSVRPSGGEQFF
TGTGCCAGCAGCGTTCGGCCTAGCGGGGGCGAGCAGTTCTTC
>15|TRBV5-1|TRBD1|TRBJ1-1|many
CASSEQGPSNTEAFF
TGCGCCAGCAGCGAACAGGGGCCTTCGAACACTGAAGCTTTCTTT
>14|TRBV6-6|.|TRBJ1-6|few
CASSYNGDNSPLNF
TGTGCCAGCAGTTACAACGGTGATAATTCACCCCTCAACTTT
>15|TRBV4-1|TRBD1|TRBJ2-5|many
CASSKRTGGGETQYF
TGCGCCAGCAGCAAAAGGACAGGGGGCGGTGAGACCCAGTACTTC
>13|TRBV2|.|TRBJ1-1|many
CASSGVTNTEAFF
TGTGCCAGCTCGGGGGTCACCAACACTGAAGCTTTCTTT
>14|TRBV7-9|TRBD1|TRBJ1-1|many
CASSPGGQNTEAFF
TGTGCCAGCAGCCCAGGGGGACAGAACACTGAAGCTTTCTTT
>14|TRBV5-1|TRBD2|TRBJ2-3|many
CASSLSGGEDTQYF
TGCGCCAGCAGCTTATCCGGGGGGGAAGATACGCAGTATTTT
>15|TRBV11-2|TRBD1|TRBJ2-7|many
CASSLLGQGTNEQYF
TGTGCCAGCAGCTTATTGGGACAGGGGACGAACGAGCAGTACTTC
>17|TRBV10-3|TRBD2|TRBJ2-5|many
CAIREGSGGVYQETQYF
TGTGCCATCCGGGAAGGTAGCGGGGGAGTATACCAAGAGACCCAGTACTTC
>15|TRBV5-1|.|TRBJ2-2|many
CASSLGISDTGELFF
TGCGCCAGCAGCTTAGGAATTTCGGACACCGGGGAGCTGTTTTTT
>12|TRBV5-6|.|TRBJ2-7|many
CASSGGLTEQYF
TGTGCCAGCAGCGGGGGACTGACCGAGCAGTACTTC
>16|TRBV2|.|TRBJ2-1|many
CASSSEVQSSYNEQFF
TGTGCCAGCAGCTCCGAAGTCCAGAGCTCCTACAATGAGCAGTTCTTC
>14|TRBV6-5|.|TRBJ2-7|many
CASSYGRGVYEQYF
TGTGCCAGCAGTTACGGCAGGGGAGTCTACGAGCAGTACTTC
>14|TRBV10-1|.|TRBJ1-1|.
CASSRDFSNTEAFF
TGCGCCAGCAGTCGGGACTTTTCGAACACTGAAGCTTTCTTT
>17|TRBV11-2|TRBD1|TRBJ2-3|once
CASSLDGTGGYRDTQYF
TGTGCCAGCAGCTTAGACGGGACAGGGGGCTATCGAGATACGCAGTATTTT
>13|TRBV5-1|.|TRBJ2-5|many
CASSFSYQETQYF
TGCGCCAGCAGCTTCAGCTACCAAGAGACCCAGTACTTC
>15|TRBV7-9|TRBD1|TRBJ2-7|many
CASSPTQGQGYEQYF
TGTGCCAGCAGCCCTACCCAGGGACAGGGTTACGAGCAGTACTTC
>15|TRBV20-1|.|TRBJ2-7|many
CSARDPKEKSYEQYF
TGCAGTGCTAGAGATCCGAAGGAAAAAAGCTACGAGCAGTACTTC
>12|TRBV20-1|.|TRBJ1-2|many
CSARTGSYGYTF
TGCAGTGCTAGGACGGGGTCCTATGGCTACACCTTC
>17|TRBV7-9|TRBD2|TRBJ2-1|many
CASSLGGLAGSYNEQFF
TGTGCCAGCAGCTTAGGGGGACTAGCGGGCTCCTACAATGAGCAGTTCTTC
>16|TRBV5-6|.|TRBJ2-3|many
CASSSLIGQYTDTQYF
TGTGCCAGCAGCTCCCTAATAGGACAGTACACAGATACGCAGTATTTT
>14|TRBV3-1|.|TRBJ2-7|many
CASSQLEGSYEQYF
TGTGCCAGCAGCCAACTCGAGGGCTCCTACGAGCAGTACTTC
>13|TRBV10-3|.|TRBJ1-2|.
CAISGGSNYGYTF
TGTGCCATCAGTGGTGGCAGTAACTATGGCTACACCTTC
>15|TRBV20-1|.|TRBJ1-5|many
CSARDLRESNQPQHF
TGCAGTGCTAGAGATCTCAGGGAGAGCAATCAGCCCCAGCATTTT
>13|TRBV7-9|.|TRBJ2-4|many
CASSLVGLGIQYF
TGTGCCAGCAGCTTAGTAGGGTTGGGCATTCAGTACTTC